The 5 T cell receptor beta chains in this list originate from one sample, sequenced in a study of T cells in Graves' hyperthyroidism and ophthalmopathy. Using RNA transcripts as the source, TCR beta CDR3 regions were amplified. RT-PCR in the first round (using the HTBI primer set) targeted the TCR CDR3. TCRdb ran MiXCR on the multiplex PCR reads and lists one entry per CDR3 protein. In the table there are more than 450,000 distinct CDR3 sequences, 14% of which are singletons. Sequenced material: blood. These receptor sequences come from a woman in her thirties or forties with Graves' hyperthyroidism.

The rearrangement links TRBV7-3 to TRBJ2-7, with 8 bases identical to TRBD1. With V trimmed by 6 bases and J by 7 bases, 8 bases remained unmatched. The V gene's germline CDR1 is SGHTA and CDR2 FQGTGA. CDR3 size: 13 residues. The CDR3 nucleotides are TGTGCCAGCAGTCAAGTAACAGGGGGGGAGCAGTACTTC. This codes for CASSQVTGGEQYF.

This clonotype has ten or more counts. The J gene is TRBJ2-2, the V gene TRBV27, with 12 bases matching TRBD1. V dropped 6 bases and J dropped 2; count of bases not matched to a gene: 4. Per germline, CDR1 MNHEY and CDR2 SMNVEV (reference sequence). The CDR3 is made up of 16 amino acids. As DNA, the CDR3 is TGTGCCAGCAGGTTGGGACAGGGGGCTAACACCGGGGAGCTGTTTTTT. Protein product: CASRLGQGANTGELFF.

This clonotype was detected ten times or more. The J gene is TRBJ1-6, the V gene TRBV18; perhaps TRBD1 as D (5 bases). V lost 3 bases and J lost 10, with 13 bases in between. This CDR3 contains 14 residues. Per germline, CDR1 KGHSH and CDR2 LQKENI. DNA of the CDR3: TGTGCCAGCTCACCTGGGGGAATCGCCTCACCCCTCCACTTT. This translates into CASSPGGIASPLHF.

This clonotype was counted ten times or more. The chain joins TRBV20-1 to TRBJ2-6; unclear D gene. Per the germline V gene, CDR1 is DFQATT and CDR2 is SNEGSKA (reference sequence). V was clipped by 6 bases and J by 6 bases, with 18 bases between them. This CDR3 has 15 residues. CDR3 region: CSALPKNLAANVLTF. CDR3 coding DNA: TGCAGTGCGTTGCCAAAGAACCTGGCGGCCAACGTCCTGACTTTC.

This clonotype was recorded a few times. V and J are TRBV13 and TRBJ2-7, with a weak D call TRBD1 (6 bases). The V end was cut by 4 bases, the J end by 4 bases, with 20 bases between. The CDR3 spans 16 residues. Germline-derived CDR1 and CDR2 are PRHDT and FYEKMQ (reference sequence). CDR3 DNA: TGTGCCAGCAGCTCACACAGGGAAACAGGTTGGTACGAGCAGTACTTC. This codes for CASSSHRETGWYEQYF.